This T cell receptor (beta chain) was retrieved from a study of identical twins. Trimming took off 6 bases at V and 5 bases at J, with 14 bases between the two ends. The CDR3 consists of 15 residues. This clonotype was observed at least ten times. Its target is unknown. TCRdb itself ran the 5' RACE reads through MiXCR, one entry per CDR3 protein. Of approximately 220,000 distinct CDR3 sequences in the sample, about 7.5% were seen once. Study-wide findings and caveats: Sharing of beta out-of-frame sequences by twins showed a weaker excess.

These data were likewise used in another study, on yellow fever vaccine responses in identical twins.

The sequence was collected from a woman in her late teens or twenties in good health. This chain joins TRBV12-3 or TRBV12-4 and TRBJ1-6; D possibly corresponds to TRBD1 (6 bases). Sequencing was carried out using memory (CD45RO+) T cells sorted from blood. This CDR3 reads CASREGQTDNSPLHF. The CDR3, as DNA: TGTGCCAGCAGAGAAGGACAGACCGATAATTCACCCCTCCACTTT.